One sample yielded the 32 T cell receptor beta chains listed below, sequenced in a study of blood T cell repertoires in COVID-19 (dated by TCRdb to the early 2020s). Preparation of the library involved the immunoSEQ multiplex PCR assay. Imported from immuneACCESS, the table was reduced by TCRdb to in-frame sequences with V and J called. These copies leave out some clones; in studies compared against another copy, an unresolved V gene accounts for under half, and the cause of the remainder is not known. The sample table contains around 220,000 clones; only one count was recorded for 86% of them. Jointly, the top ten make up about 10% of the sample. Sample: peripheral blood. Receptor source: a woman aged 45 to 65 with COVID-19, enrolled during active disease.

This chain joins TRBV7-3 and TRBJ1-1; 8 bases match TRBD1. Per the germline V gene, CDR1 is SGHTA and CDR2 is FQGTGA. The J segment lost 3 bases and the V segment lost 2 bases, leaving 2 bases of the junction unmatched. CDR3 size: 14 residues. Here the CDR3 reads CASSLSGQDTEAFF. Here the CDR3 DNA reads TGTGCCAGCAGCTTATCGGGACAGGACACTGAAGCTTTCTTT.

Note on this clone: At one end, the junction sequence differs from germline, possibly due to a read error. This rearrangement joins TRBV15 to TRBJ2-3, with 8 bases matching TRBD1. This CDR3 spans 14 amino acids. The germline V gene encodes CDR1 LNHNV and CDR2 YYDKDF (reference sequence). The CDR3 sequence: CATSKGPVRTGLFF. The CDR3 bases are TGTGCCACCAGCAAGGGCCCCGTGCGGACAGGGCTATTTTTT.

This chain uses TRBV19 with TRBJ1-1; D is possibly TRBD1 (6 bases). This CDR3 spans 12 amino acids. CDR1 and CDR2 from the germline V gene are LNHDA and SQIVND (reference sequence). Trimming cost V 7 bases and J 10 bases, with 16 bases left between them. The CDR3 reads CASTLGGRRAFF. The CDR3, as DNA: TGTGCCAGTACCCTGGGGGGGCGAAGAGCTTTCTTT.

The J gene is TRBJ1-1, the V gene TRBV10-3, with 11 positions matching TRBD1. The CDR3 sequence is 14 residues long. The trim removed 10 bases at V and 5 bases at J, leaving 9 bases unmatched. From germline, CDR1 is ENHRY and CDR2 SYGVKD. CDR3 sequence reads: CATGRGQGATEAFF. The CDR3 region has the DNA TGTGCCACCGGGCGTGGACAGGGGGCTACTGAAGCTTTCTTT.

This clone was recorded only once. The CDR3 nucleotides read TGTGCCAGCAGCTTAGGTCGAAGCGGGGGGGCCGAATTCTACGAGCAGTACTTC. It codes for CASSLGRSGGAEFYEQYF. J is TRBJ2-7 and V is TRBV7-6, with 10 bases matching TRBD2. The CDR3 covers 18 residues. The germline gives CDR1 SGHVS, CDR2 FNYEAQ. V lost 1 base and J lost 3; bases outside the gene matches: 12.

The V and J genes are TRBV6-1 and TRBJ1-5, with 7 bases fitting TRBD1. V gave up 0 bases and J gave up 6 bases; unmatched junction bases: 14. Germline values: CDR1 MNHNS, CDR2 SASEGT. The CDR3 is 18 amino acids. CDR3 nucleotides: TGTGCCAGCAGTGAAGCGAATTGGGGGAGACAGGGTGGTCAGCCCCAGCATTTT. It translates to CASSEANWGRQGGQPQHF.

This clone was picked up one time. The chain uses TRBV6-1 and TRBJ1-2; D uncertain. V was cut by 1 base and J by 8 bases, with 11 bases left in between. Per the germline V gene, CDR1 is MNHNS and CDR2 is SASEGT. CDR3 size: 13 residues. The CDR3 DNA is TGTGCCAGCAGTGAAGGGAGTATAACCGGCTACACCTTC. The encoded protein is CASSEGSITGYTF.

This clone was seen more than once but under ten times. The rearrangement uses TRBV19 and TRBJ1-1; D may be TRBD1 (5 bases). CDR3 size: 15 residues. Trimming removed 5 bases from V and 5 bases from J, with 18 bases in between. Germline loops: CDR1 LNHDA, CDR2 SQIVND (reference sequence). CDR3 amino acids: CASSPRRQGGTEAFF. The CDR3 nucleotides are TGTGCCAGTAGTCCCCGGCGGCAGGGTGGGACTGAAGCTTTCTTT.

This clone was found once. This chain connects TRBV5-1 to TRBJ1-6; 8 bases are a match to TRBD1. J gave up 0 bases and V 4 bases, and 12 bases lay outside the gene matches. The length of the CDR3 is 19 residues. Looked up from germline, CDR1 is SGHRS and CDR2 is YFSETQ. The CDR3 protein is CASSHQGQGTSSYNSPLHF. The CDR3 DNA sequence: TGCGCCAGCAGCCACCAAGGACAGGGAACGAGCTCCTATAATTCACCCCTCCACTTT.

The rearrangement joins TRBV5-1 to TRBJ2-3, with 7 bases matching TRBD2. V dropped 2 bases and J dropped 1; count of bases not matched to a gene: 4. Germline V gives CDR1 SGHRS, CDR2 YFSETQ. The CDR3 loop spans 15 amino acids. Here the CDR3 reads CASSFTGGGTDTQYF. CDR3 nucleotide sequence: TGCGCCAGCAGCTTCACTGGGGGGGGCACAGATACGCAGTATTTT.

The chain combines TRBV7-6 with TRBJ2-7; 8 positions agree with TRBD1. Trimming at V came to 6 bases and at J to 2 bases, leaving 6 bases not matched to a gene. Germline CDR1 SGHVS, CDR2 FNYEAQ. The CDR3 loop spans 14 amino acids. The CDR3 DNA is TGTGCCAGCAGTACCGGGACAGGCCCCTACGAGCAGTACTTC. Residues: CASSTGTGPYEQYF. The full variable domain, rest sourced from reference TRBV7-6 and TRBJ2-7, is GAGVSQSPRYKVTKRGQDVALRCDPISGHVSLYWYRQALGQGPEFLTYFNYEAQQDKSGLPNDRFSAERPEGSISTLTIQRTEQRDSAMYRCASSTGTGPYEQYFGPGTRLTVT.

This sequence joins TRBV28 and TRBJ2-7; D remains unclear. Trimming took off 6 bases at V and 4 bases at J, with 19 bases between the two ends. From germline, CDR1 is MDHEN and CDR2 SYDVKM. The CDR3 is made up of 15 amino acids. The DNA of the CDR3 is TGTGCCAGCAGCAGACTTAGGCAGTTCGGGTACGAGCAGTACGTC. The encoded protein is CASSRLRQFGYEQYV.

The rearrangement uses TRBV10-3 and TRBJ2-1; maybe TRBD1 (5 bases). Germline assignment: CDR1 ENHRY and CDR2 SYGVKD. V was trimmed by 3 bases and J by 4 bases, leaving 10 bases between them. This CDR3 spans 14 amino acids. The CDR3 DNA reads TGTGCCATCAGTGAAGGGGTTGCTTACAATGAGCAGTTCTTC. Residues: CAISEGVAYNEQFF.

This chain uses TRBV5-4 with TRBJ2-2; a weak D match, TRBD1 (6 bases). CDR3 length equals 14 residues. Per the germline V gene, CDR1 is SGHNT and CDR2 is YYREEE (reference sequence). Trimming removed 4 bases at V and 4 bases at J, with 11 bases between. The CDR3 DNA is TGTGCCAGCAGCGTAAACAGGGCCACCGGGGAGCTGTTTTTT. Protein sequence: CASSVNRATGELFF.

At least ten counts were recorded for this clone. The chain couples TRBV5-6 to TRBJ1-4; no clear D gene. Trimming pared 0 bases from V and 6 bases from J, leaving 9 bases between. Per germline, CDR1 SGHDT and CDR2 YYEEEE. The CDR3 runs 14 residues. The DNA of the CDR3 is TGTGCCAGCAGCTTGGACGGGTTTTATGAAAAACTGTTTTTT. Translation gives CASSLDGFYEKLFF.

CDR3 DNA sequence: TGTGCCAGTAGTATTCAAGGTCGGTGGGGGGAAGCGGATCAGCCCCAGCATTTT. It is translated as CASSIQGRWGEADQPQHF. V is TRBV19 and J is TRBJ1-5, with D possibly matching TRBD1 (5 bases). Trimming cost V 3 bases and J 5 bases, with 23 bases left between them. The CDR3 has 18 amino acids. Germline V lookup: CDR1 LNHDA, CDR2 SQIVND (reference sequence).

The chain is built from TRBV6-2 or TRBV6-3 and TRBJ2-5; D is possibly TRBD2 (5 bases). The V gene's germline CDR1 is MNHEY and CDR2 SVGEGT. V was trimmed by 2 bases and J by 5 bases, leaving 15 bases between them. The CDR3 is 15 amino acids. CDR3 sequence reads: CASSYEWGWEETQYF. CDR3 in DNA: TGTGCCAGCAGTTACGAGTGGGGTTGGGAGGAGACCCAGTACTTC.

V and J are TRBV18 and TRBJ2-1; 11 bases are a match to TRBD2. The J segment lost 9 bases and the V segment lost 4 bases, leaving 11 bases of the junction unmatched. Germline CDR1 KGHSH, CDR2 LQKENI. The CDR3 consists of 16 residues. CDR3 in amino acids: CASSLYLSGGATEQFF. The CDR3 DNA reads TGTGCCAGCTCACTTTACCTTAGCGGGGGGGCCACTGAGCAGTTCTTC.

A single count supports this clone. V gene TRBV4-1 combines with J gene TRBJ2-4, with D perhaps TRBD2 (6 bases). CDR1 MGHRA and CDR2 YSYEKL come from the germline V gene. V was shortened by 0 bases and J by 1 base, with 10 bases between the two germline ends. The CDR3 is made up of 16 amino acids. CDR3 bases: TGCGCCAGCAGCCAAGAGCGGGGTGAGGCCAAAAACATTCAGTACTTC. This encodes CASSQERGEAKNIQYF.

This rearrangement joins TRBV4-3 to TRBJ2-5; D gene ambiguous. The V gene's germline CDR1 is LGHNA and CDR2 YSLEER. Trimming removed 0 bases at V and 2 bases at J, with 10 bases between. There are 15 residues in the CDR3. The CDR3 region is CASSQERQTQETQYF. The CDR3 DNA reads as TGCGCCAGCAGCCAAGAAAGGCAGACTCAAGAGACCCAGTACTTC.

This chain links TRBV19 with TRBJ1-2; D is perhaps TRBD1 (6 bases). CDR3 size: 13 residues. Germline CDR1 is LNHDA and CDR2 is SQIVND (reference sequence). The V end lost 8 bases, the J end lost 6 bases, and 16 bases lay between the germline ends. CDR3: CASRSPGGHGYTF. The CDR3 coding sequence is TGTGCCAGTCGCTCGCCGGGGGGGCATGGCTACACCTTC.

V gene TRBV7-3 combines with J gene TRBJ2-7; 7 nucleotides line up with TRBD2. From germline, CDR1 is SGHTA and CDR2 FQGTGA. V gave up 2 bases and J gave up 4 bases; unmatched junction bases: 5. This CDR3 spans 14 amino acids. DNA for the CDR3: TGTGCCAGCAGCTTAGGGGGGGATGGTTACGAGCAGTACTTC. It yields the protein CASSLGGDGYEQYF.

The rearrangement links TRBV15 to TRBJ1-2; 8 bases map to TRBD1. The CDR3 runs to 16 residues. The J segment lost 8 bases and the V segment lost 0 bases, leaving 11 bases of the junction unmatched. Germline CDR1 is LNHNV and CDR2 is YYDKDF (reference sequence). The CDR3 sequence is CATSREGGRTGNGYTF. The CDR3 DNA sequence: TGTGCCACCAGCAGAGAAGGTGGCAGGACAGGGAACGGCTACACCTTC. The entire variable domain, with the rest obtained from reference TRBV15 and TRBJ1-2, is as follows: DAMVIQNPRYQVTQFGKPVTLSCSQTLNHNVMYWYQQKSSQAPKLLFHYYDKDFNNEADTPDNFQSRRPNTSFCFLDIRSPGLGDTAMYLCATSREGGRTGNGYTFGSGTRLTVV.

This clone was picked up a small number of times. V usage is TRBV7-2 and J usage is TRBJ2-1; D unclear. CDR3 length equals 13 residues. Trimming took 2 bases from V and 6 from J, leaving 8 bases between them. The germline CDR1 and CDR2 sequences are SGHTA and FQGNSA. Written as DNA, the CDR3 is TGTGCCAGCAGCTTATCCCTTTTCAATGAGCAGTTCTTC. Its translation: CASSLSLFNEQFF.

The CDR3 protein is CASSSLAGGRDTQYF. The CDR3 DNA reads TGTGCCAGCAGCTCTCTAGCGGGGGGCCGAGATACGCAGTATTTT. The chain joins TRBV5-4 to TRBJ2-3, with 11 nucleotides matching TRBD2. Germline loops: CDR1 SGHNT, CDR2 YYREEE (reference sequence). CDR3 length: 15 amino acids. V was clipped by 3 bases and J by 5 bases; unmatched bases: 5. The whole variable domain, filled in from reference TRBV5-4 and TRBJ2-3, reads ETGVTQSPTHLIKTRGQQVTLRCSSQSGHNTVSWYQQALGQGPQFIFQYYREEENGRGNFPPRFSGLQFPNYSSELNVNALELDDSALYLCASSSLAGGRDTQYFGPGTRLTVL.

The chain links TRBV7-3 to TRBJ2-6; D is unresolved. Germline V gene data show CDR1 as SGHTA and CDR2 as FQGTGA. The germline V and J ends were trimmed by 5 bases and 2 bases, with 10 bases remaining between them. CDR3 length equals 15 residues. CDR3 bases: TGTGCCAGCAGCCTTCAAACTCCTGGGGCCAACGTCCTGACTTTC. Residues: CASSLQTPGANVLTF. The full variable domain, its missing parts supplied by reference TRBV7-3 and TRBJ2-6, is GAGVSQTPSNKVTEKGKYVELRCDPISGHTALYWYRQSLGQGPEFLIYFQGTGAADDSGLPNDRFFAVRPEGSVSTLKIQRTERGDSAVYLCASSLQTPGANVLTFGAGSRLTVL.

The chain combines TRBV6-4 with TRBJ1-5; 8 nucleotides line up with TRBD1. From germline, CDR1 is MRHNA and CDR2 SNTAGT. The CDR3 is 13 amino acids. The J segment lost 4 bases and the V segment lost 9 bases, leaving 5 bases of the junction unmatched. CDR3 DNA: TGTGCCAGGATGGACAGGGAAAATCAGCCCCAGCATTTT. Amino acid sequence: CARMDRENQPQHF.

The rearrangement links TRBV2 to TRBJ1-2; 10 bases align to TRBD1. This CDR3 has 16 residues. Germline lookup yields CDR1 SNHLY and CDR2 FYNNEI. Trimming took 6 bases from V and 1 from J; bases not matched to a gene: 8. Written as DNA, the CDR3 is TGTGCCAGCAGGGCCCAGACAGGGGGCGATAACTATGGCTACACCTTC. Amino acid sequence: CASRAQTGGDNYGYTF.

The rearrangement uses TRBV5-6 and TRBJ1-6; no reliable D call. This CDR3 has 14 residues. V was shortened by 0 bases and J by 11 bases, with 12 bases between the two germline ends. From germline, CDR1 is SGHDT and CDR2 YYEEEE. Here the CDR3 DNA reads TGTGCCAGCAGCTTGGGCAGCCCGGGTGCACCCCTCCACTTT. Amino acid sequence: CASSLGSPGAPLHF.

V is TRBV24-1 and J is TRBJ2-3, with unresolved D. Trimming took off 0 bases at V and 2 bases at J, with 8 bases between the two ends. CDR1 and CDR2 (germline): KGHDR, SFDVKD. CDR3 length: 15 residues. For the CDR3, the DNA is TGTGCCACCAGTGATTTGCCAACACACACAGATACGCAGTATTTT. It specifies CATSDLPTHTDTQYF.

V usage is TRBV11-2 and J usage is TRBJ2-7, with 7 bases aligning to TRBD1. Trimming took 1 base from V and 3 from J; bases not matched to a gene: 3. This CDR3 is built from 14 residues. Germline CDR1 reads SGHAT; CDR2 reads FQNNGV. The CDR3 loop is CASSLAQGLYEQYV. The DNA of the CDR3 is TGTGCCAGCAGCTTAGCACAGGGGCTCTACGAGCAGTACGTC.

The CDR3 is CASSLNEGEKLFF. For the CDR3, the DNA is TGTGCCAGCAGTTTAAACGAGGGTGAAAAACTGTTTTTT. The gene calls are TRBV12-3 or TRBV12-4 and TRBJ1-4, with no clear D. Between the trimmed V and J ends, which lost 2 bases and 7 bases, there was a span of 8 bases. The CDR3 sequence is 13 residues long.